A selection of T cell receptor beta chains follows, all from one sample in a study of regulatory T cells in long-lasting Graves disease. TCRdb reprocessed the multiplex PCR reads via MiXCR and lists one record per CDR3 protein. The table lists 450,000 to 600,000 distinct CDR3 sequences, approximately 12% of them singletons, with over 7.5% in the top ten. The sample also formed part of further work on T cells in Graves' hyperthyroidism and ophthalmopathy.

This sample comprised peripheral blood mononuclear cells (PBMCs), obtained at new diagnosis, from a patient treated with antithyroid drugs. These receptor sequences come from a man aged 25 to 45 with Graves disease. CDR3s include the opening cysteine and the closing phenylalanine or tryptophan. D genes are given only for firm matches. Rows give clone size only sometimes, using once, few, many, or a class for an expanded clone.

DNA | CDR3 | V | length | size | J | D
TGTGCCAGCAGCTTGGCCGGTTCACCCCTCCACTTT | CASSLAGSPLHF | TRBV7-2 | 12 | many | TRBJ1-6 | .
TGCGCCAGCAGCTTGGCTGCAGGACAGGACTCCTACGAGCAGTACTTC | CASSLAAGQDSYEQYF | TRBV5-1 | 16 | many | TRBJ2-7 | TRBD1
TGTGCCAGCAGCTTTACAGGGGTAGCCAAAAACATTCAGTACTTC | CASSFTGVAKNIQYF | TRBV5-6 | 15 | few | TRBJ2-4 | TRBD1
TGTGCCAGCAGCCAAGATCTTATAGAGCCCTACGAGCAGTACTTC | CASSQDLIEPYEQYF | TRBV3-1 | 15 | many | TRBJ2-7 | .
TGTGCCAGCAGCCGGGAGGGCCTAGCGAACAATGAGCAGTTCTTC | CASSREGLANNEQFF | TRBV7-8 | 15 | . | TRBJ2-1 | TRBD2
TGTGCCAGCAGCCTTACACAGGGAGTGAGCGGGGAGCTGTTTTTT | CASSLTQGVSGELFF | TRBV6-1 | 15 | . | TRBJ2-2 | .
TGCGCCAGCAGTGAGGGGAGCGGGAGATGGTACTTC | CASSEGSGRWYF | TRBV10-1 | 12 | . | TRBJ2-7 | TRBD2
TGTGCCAGCAGTTATAAGGGACAGGGGACTACTGAGCAGTTCTTC | CASSYKGQGTTEQFF | TRBV6-2/TRBV6-3 | 15 | few | TRBJ2-1 | TRBD1
TGTGCCAGCAGTTCACATAACAGGAACACCGGGGAGCTGTTTTTT | CASSSHNRNTGELFF | TRBV6-5 | 15 | many | TRBJ2-2 | .
TGCAGTGCTAGAGATCAGGGGCAAGGTTCACCCCTCCACTTT | CSARDQGQGSPLHF | TRBV20-1 | 14 | few | TRBJ1-6 | .
TGCAGCGTTGAGGTGGGGACACAAGAGACCCAGTACTTC | CSVEVGTQETQYF | TRBV29-1 | 13 | many | TRBJ2-5 | .
TGTGCCAGCAGTTTATATACCCCGACAGGGGACAATGAGCAGTTCTTC | CASSLYTPTGDNEQFF | TRBV27 | 16 | . | TRBJ2-1 | TRBD1
TGTGCCAGCAGCTATAGTATGGACACTGAAGCTTTCTTT | CASSYSMDTEAFF | TRBV6-4 | 13 | few | TRBJ1-1 | .
TGTGCCAGCAGCCAAGATCAGGGGGGAGGGACTAGCGGGACGGATACGCAGTATTTT | CASSQDQGGGTSGTDTQYF | TRBV4-2 | 19 | . | TRBJ2-3 | TRBD2
TGTGCCAGCTCCACCCAGAACACCGGGGAGCTGTTTTTT | CASSTQNTGELFF | TRBV27 | 13 | many | TRBJ2-2 | .
TGTGCCAGCAGCAGTAGCGGGAGAGGTGGCAATGAGCAGTTCTTC | CASSSSGRGGNEQFF | TRBV11-2 | 15 | . | TRBJ2-1 | TRBD2
TGTGCCAGCAACTTCCCTCAAGAGACCCAGTACTTC | CASNFPQETQYF | TRBV7-2 | 12 | . | TRBJ2-5 | .